This T cell receptor beta chain was found in a study of cytomegalovirus exposure and HLA in healthy donors. With 4 bases removed from V and 1 base from J, the gap between germline ends came to 12 bases. The CDR3 has 15 residues. Germline CDR1 and CDR2: SGHRS and YFSETQ. The PCR made use of 60 Vbeta and 13 Jbeta primers. Method: immunoSEQ multiplex PCR; TCRdb's copy keeps in-frame clones and lacks some. The table has 170,000 or so clones, 84% seen once. Sequencing used PBMCs. The chain recombines TRBV5-1 with TRBJ1-5, with D perhaps TRBD1 (5 bases). The TCR sequence derives from a girl aged 10-17 years in good health and CMV-seropositive. CDR3 coding DNA: TGCGCCAGCAGCCCCGGGGGGGGGAGCAATCAGCCCCAGCATTTT. It translates to CASSPGGGSNQPQHF.